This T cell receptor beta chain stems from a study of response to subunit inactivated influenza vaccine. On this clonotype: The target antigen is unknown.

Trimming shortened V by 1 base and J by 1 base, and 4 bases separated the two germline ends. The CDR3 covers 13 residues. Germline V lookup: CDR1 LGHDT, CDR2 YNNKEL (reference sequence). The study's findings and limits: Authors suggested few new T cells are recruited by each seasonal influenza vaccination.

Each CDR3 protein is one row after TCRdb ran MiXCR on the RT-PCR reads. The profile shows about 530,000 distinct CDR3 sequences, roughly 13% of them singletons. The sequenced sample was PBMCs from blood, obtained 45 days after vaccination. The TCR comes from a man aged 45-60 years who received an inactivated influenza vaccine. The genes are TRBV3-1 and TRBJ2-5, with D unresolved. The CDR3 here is CASSQVLQETQYF. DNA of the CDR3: TGTGCCAGCAGCCAAGTGCTCCAAGAGACCCAGTACTTC.